Listed below are T cell receptor beta chains from one sample, sequenced in a study of blood T cells in healthy people across ages. From the 5' RACE reads, TCRdb called clonotypes with MiXCR, one entry per CDR3 protein. The data hold roughly 2 million distinct CDR3 sequences, with 49% observed a single time. Material: blood. Source of these receptors: a woman in her thirties or forties in good health. Each CDR3 is given with its conserved first and last residue. Fields, in order: clone size, D gene, J gene, V gene, CDR3 protein, CDR3 DNA. A D gene is named only where the DNA matches it firmly. Size is omitted from some rows. Given values are once, few, many or a class for expanded clones.

few | TRBD1 | TRBJ1-4 | TRBV7-9 | CASSLDGTDEKLFF | TGTGCCAGCAGCTTAGATGGGACAGATGAAAAACTGTTTTTT
. | . | TRBJ1-2 | TRBV4-3 | CASSQGLDRDGYTF | TGCGCCAGCAGCCAAGGGTTAGACAGAGATGGCTACACCTTC
. | TRBD2 | TRBJ2-5 | TRBV5-6 | CASSLGLGTSGETQYF | TGTGCCAGCAGCTTGGGGCTGGGGACTAGCGGCGAGACCCAGTACTTC
. | . | TRBJ2-5 | TRBV5-1 | CASSSLGGQINQETQYF | TGCGCCAGCTCCTCTTTAGGTGGACAAATAAACCAAGAGACCCAGTACTTC
. | TRBD1 | TRBJ2-7 | TRBV20-1 | CSARDFLRTGNGEQYF | TGCAGTGCTAGAGATTTTCTCCGGACAGGGAATGGTGAGCAGTACTTC
once | . | TRBJ2-2 | TRBV2 | CASKETANTGELFF | TGTGCCAGCAAGGAGACAGCGAACACCGGGGAGCTGTTTTTT
. | . | TRBJ2-4 | TRBV24-1 | CATSDAVKNIQYF | TGTGCCACCAGTGACGCGGTAAAAAACATTCAGTACTTC
few | . | TRBJ2-1 | TRBV7-9 | CASSLLASSYNEQFF | TGTGCCAGCAGCTTATTGGCGAGCTCCTACAATGAGCAGTTCTTC
. | . | TRBJ2-5 | TRBV20-1 | CSARADRLPGEQYF | TGCAGTGCTAGAGCCGACCGCCTTCCGGGGGAGCAGTACTTC
few | . | TRBJ2-6 | TRBV6-1 | CASTLTYFSSGANVLTF | TGTGCCAGCACCCTTACCTATTTTAGCTCTGGGGCCAACGTCCTGACTTTC
few | . | TRBJ2-7 | TRBV5-1 | CASSQTQGNNEQYF | TGCGCCAGCAGCCAGACTCAGGGGAACAACGAGCAGTACTTC
. | TRBD1 | TRBJ2-6 | TRBV20-1 | CSATGTGAGVGANVLTF | TGCAGTGCCACTGGGACAGGGGCTGGCGTTGGGGCCAACGTCCTGACTTTC
few | TRBD2 | TRBJ2-3 | TRBV6-2/TRBV6-3 | CASSTPGLAPDTQYF | TGTGCCAGCAGCACACCGGGACTAGCCCCAGATACGCAGTATTTT
. | . | TRBJ2-5 | TRBV7-2 | CASSLEESAGPQYF | TGTGCCAGCAGCTTAGAAGAGAGCGCGGGGCCCCAGTACTTC
few | . | TRBJ1-2 | TRBV20-1 | CSAREGPAYGYTF | TGCAGTGCTAGGGAAGGGCCGGCATATGGCTACACCTTC
. | TRBD1 | TRBJ2-3 | TRBV7-9 | CATARQGSRGDTQYF | TGTGCCACCGCACGACAGGGCTCTAGGGGGGATACGCAGTATTTT
few | . | TRBJ2-7 | TRBV6-1 | CASSESGQGGREQYF | TGTGCCAGCAGTGAAAGCGGCCAGGGGGGCCGCGAGCAGTACTTC
. | TRBD2 | TRBJ2-3 | TRBV28 | CASPKGTSFHFTSTDTQYF | TGTGCCAGCCCCAAAGGGACTAGCTTCCACTTTACTAGCACAGATACGCAGTATTTT
few | TRBD1 | TRBJ2-7 | TRBV6-5 | CASSSQPGTETYEQYF | TGTGCCAGCAGCTCACAACCCGGGACAGAGACCTACGAGCAGTACTTC
. | . | TRBJ2-3 | TRBV28 | CASSSGTLADTQYF | TGTGCCAGCAGCTCCGGGACTTTGGCAGATACGCAGTATTTT
. | . | TRBJ1-4 | TRBV20-1 | CSANHPGEKLFF | TGCAGTGCTAATCACCCCGGTGAAAAACTGTTTTTT
few | TRBD1 | TRBJ2-6 | TRBV11-2 | CASSRDSTGSGANVLTF | TGTGCCAGCAGCCGGGACAGCACAGGCTCTGGGGCCAACGTCCTGACTTTC
. | TRBD1 | TRBJ2-1 | TRBV15 | CATSRPGTGSQFF | TGTGCCACCAGCAGGCCAGGGACAGGATCACAGTTCTTC
few | TRBD2 | TRBJ2-5 | TRBV7-2 | CASSLGSGGILAEETQYF | TGTGCCAGCAGCTTAGGTTCCGGGGGGATACTAGCGGAAGAGACCCAGTACTTC
. | TRBD2 | TRBJ2-3 | TRBV6-2/TRBV6-3 | CASSALANPTDTQYF | TGTGCCAGCAGCGCACTAGCGAATCCCACAGATACGCAGTATTTT
. | TRBD2 | TRBJ2-1 | TRBV24-1 | CATSDEPGGLAESQQFF | TGTGCCACCAGTGACGAACCCGGAGGACTAGCGGAATCACAGCAGTTCTTC
few | . | TRBJ2-1 | TRBV24-1 | CATSEYSYNEQFF | TGTGCCACCAGTGAGTACAGCTACAATGAGCAGTTCTTC
. | . | TRBJ2-4 | TRBV20-1 | CSALPPGLGEQYF | TGCAGTGCCCTCCCCCCAGGTTTGGGGGAGCAGTACTTC